This T cell receptor (beta chain) derives from a study of blood T cell repertoires in COVID-19 (TCRdb year 2020). For the study in its entirety: Samples covering the acute and convalescent phases of COVID-19 were provided by collaborators in the United States, Italy and Spain. The prospective study material was composed of cDNA or gDNA derived from T cells, B-cell-depleted T cells, or PBMCs. Deeply sampled blood TCRbeta repertoires from subjects exposed to, actively infected with, or recovered from COVID-19 were included in the dataset. A freely available public database, intended as a resource for researchers studying the immune response to SARS-CoV-2, is where the repertoires were released. Samples were obtained from the ongoing ImmuneRACE study (first 160 participants) and from some 1,300 subjects provided by 6 global collaborators. The sample metadata nearly always contained a de-identified subject ID, COVID-19 status, age in years and sex. Where available, HLA class I and class II types were obtained from metadata supplied by the sample provider rather than from assay-based typing. Broader findings and caveats from the paper: Clinical and demographic metadata were provided uncurated, with the amount varying by source and participant.

The CDR3 runs 12 residues from the cysteine to the phenylalanine. The DNA shown is the 36-base CDR3, in frame from base 1. As encoded in the germline V gene, CDR1 is MNHEY while CDR2 is SVGAGI. The junction carries 10 bases between V and J, which are trimmed by 2 bases and 11 bases respectively. The immunoSEQ Assay, a bias-controlled multiplex PCR, was used to amplify TCRbeta CDR3 regions from genomic DNA. On the authors' methods: The number of nucleated cells in each sample was estimated from the amplification of reference gene primers within the assay. To quantify the absolute abundance of each unique TCRbeta CDR3 rearrangement, sequence reads were collapsed and filtered. Productive Simpson clonality was computed per sample as the square root of Simpson's diversity index over productive rearrangements. Drawn from immuneACCESS, this table holds only the in-frame rearrangements with V and J called that TCRdb kept. Clones are partly lost; checked studies trace under half to an unresolved V gene and leave the rest unexplained. The V and J calls and the clone size are those of that table, but D and trimming were determined from the DNA. This sample holds 100,000 to 120,000 clones; approximately 70% were observed only once. The ten largest clones represent roughly 2% of the sample.

As regards this clone: It lacks a known antigen. The record has no base qualities; no much larger clone is one base away.

Collaborating institutions collected whole blood in K2EDTA tubes following their own protocols. For TCRbeta analysis, collaborators shipped samples as frozen whole blood, isolated PBMCs, or DNA extracted from either of those sample types. The rearrangement joined TRBV6-5 to TRBJ2-1; the D gene is perhaps TRBD2, on 5 matching bases. The sequenced sample was peripheral blood. The TCR sequence derives from a woman between 35 and 50 years old with acute or convalescent COVID-19. DNA sequence: TGTGCCAGCAGTTACACAAGCGGAAAGCAGTTCTTC. The resulting protein is CASSYTSGKQFF.